This TCR beta chain came from a study of immune aging and cytomegalovirus after organ transplant (dated by TCRdb to the early 2020s). Concerning the study at large: All transplant recipients received three-drug immunosuppression with prednisone, tacrolimus, and mycophenolate. The study at large found these results: Aged-phenotype cells increased post-transplant regardless of clone size, earlier in large clones (days 200-264) than small clones, following viremia. Because CD57 was not measured in the sequencing data, a conservative gene-based aging definition was used instead. TEMRA cells made up a larger share of large clones, and the seven largest clones (roughly 2,000 cells) gained aged and TEMRA cells while losing TCM cells.

V and J are trimmed by 5 bases and 8 bases, and the gene matches miss 4 bases of the junction. The CDR3 runs 15 residues from the cysteine to the phenylalanine. Of all the DNA, just the CDR3 is kept, 45 bases in frame from base 1. CDR1 is given as MNHEY and CDR2 as SVGAGI, both from the germline V gene. Library construction relied on single-cell sequencing. Sequencing used an Illumina NovaSeq 6000. The BD Rhapsody Targeted mRNA and AbSeq Reagent Kit, in a microwell format, was used for cell capture and library preparation. Libraries were prepared to cover TCR, sample tags, AbSeq, and targeted mRNA from the Human T-Cell Expression Panel plus custom TOX and TOX2 primers. Libraries were sequenced on an Illumina NovaSeq. The study's processing was this. The analysis covered over 9,500 cells in total, of which 7,000 to 7,500 were CD8 T cells and 4494 were CD8 T cells with an identifiable TCR CDR3. On the Seven Bridges Genomics platform, raw data were run through the BD Rhapsody Targeted Analysis Pipeline with V(D)J processing. Quality control, Sample Tag demultiplexing with Lex-BDSMK, clone identification with VDJ Explorer, and Seurat clustering were all done in SeqGeq 1.6.0. Clones comprising <1% of CD8 T cells were considered non-expanded; clones comprising >2.5% of the sample were considered clonal expansions. The raw public data were reprocessed by TCRdb itself: fastp quality trimming at Q25, MiXCR clonotype calling, in-frame beta chains only. When rows share a CDR3 protein, they turn into one entry using the most common DNA and genes. What appears here as the V and J calls and clone size reflects TCRdb's work, not the paper's. The sample table lists approximately 22,000 distinct CDR3 sequences, just over 35% of them with a count of one. Of the sample, about 25% falls within the top ten clones.

The sample's time point label, in plain terms: five sample-tagged time points from pre-transplant (day -1) to day 368 post-transplant, pooled. PBMC were thawed and then stimulated for 11 to 13 hours with a CMV IE-1 overlapping peptide library, with no transport inhibitors added. Thawed cells were rested overnight and then stimulated in R10 medium with CD28/CD49d costimulation. The IE-1 peptide library consisted of 15-amino-acid peptides overlapping by 11 amino acids. Each time point was barcoded using BD Single-Cell Multiplexing Kit Sample Tags, after which the barcoded samples were pooled and stained with oligo-conjugated anti-CD45RA plus sorting antibodies. A BD FACSAria III was used to sort CMV-responsive CD8+CD137+ and CD4+CD154+ T cells at 4-way purity. Blood samples were drawn into EDTA vacutainers and processed by Ficoll gradient within 1-24 hours. As for this clonotype: Its antigen is not yet known. Base qualities are missing; no much larger clone stands one base away.

In this chain, TRBV6-5 is recombined with TRBJ1-6, with 12 bases aligning to TRBD1. The source material was CMV peptide-activated CD4+ and CD8+ T cells sorted from blood, sampled at five time points, pooled. Reading the label with the study, this specimen's cell subset or site is: sorted CD8+CD137+ and CD4+CD154+ T cells after more than 9 h CMV IE-1 peptide stimulation. The sequence came from a female donor who had a heart transplant and CMV viremia. The DNA reads as follows: TGTGCCAGCAGTGCCGGGACAGGGGGCCATTCACCCCTCCACTTT. Translated, this is CASSAGTGGHSPLHF.